Each of the 21 T cell receptor beta chains below was sequenced from the same sample in a study of long-term antiretroviral therapy in people with HIV. It was version v3.0 of the immunoSEQ assay that was run at survey level. The table came from immunoSEQ multiplex PCR; TCRdb's copy has only in-frame clones and leaves some out. This table holds about 25,000 clones, almost 90% found once. The specimen comprised unsorted PBMCs, sampled around 4.5 years after starting antiretroviral therapy. The receptor source for this set is a man aged 25-45 years with HIV.

J is TRBJ1-3 and V is TRBV9; D is undetermined. CDR3 length: 13 residues. The V end was cut by 4 bases, the J end by 8 bases, with 13 bases between. The V gene's germline CDR1 is SGDLS and CDR2 YYNGEE. Written as DNA, the CDR3 is TGTGCCAGCAGCCCCCGGGTGAGGCACACCATATATTTT. It is translated as CASSPRVRHTIYF.

The genes are TRBV7-6 and TRBJ1-2; D may be TRBD1 (5 bases). V gave up 5 bases and J gave up 0 bases, with 10 bases separating them. CDR3 length equals 14 residues. Per germline, CDR1 SGHVS and CDR2 FNYEAQ. CDR3: CASSLDRANYGYTF. The CDR3 DNA sequence: TGTGCCAGCAGCCTCGACAGAGCTAACTATGGCTACACCTTC.

The rearrangement joins TRBV7-2 to TRBJ2-7; a possible D gene is TRBD1 (6 bases). V lost 6 bases to trimming and J lost 1 base, with 10 bases between them. The CDR3 is made up of 13 amino acids. Germline V gene lookup returns CDR1 SGHTA and CDR2 FQGNSA. The CDR3 loop reads CASRRTESYEQYF. The CDR3 region has the DNA TGTGCCAGCAGGAGGACAGAATCCTACGAGCAGTACTTC. Looking up the rest from reference TRBV7-2 and TRBJ2-7 gives the full variable domain: GAGVSQSPSNKVTEKGKDVELRCDPISGHTALYWYRQSLGQGLEFLIYFQGNSAPDKSGLPSDRFSAERTGGSVSTLTIQRTQQEDSAVYLCASRRTESYEQYFGPGTRLTVT.

This chain links TRBV27 with TRBJ2-7, with TRBD1 matching 8 bases. CDR1 is MNHEY and CDR2 is SMNVEV in the germline V gene (reference sequence). Trimming at V came to 3 bases and at J to 3 bases, leaving 1 base not matched to a gene. This CDR3 contains 13 residues. In DNA, the CDR3 is TGTGCCAGCAGTTTTGGGACAGGCTACGAGCAGTACTTC. Its translation is CASSFGTGYEQYF.

V and J are TRBV10-3 and TRBJ1-1; the D gene is possibly TRBD1 (5 bases). From germline, CDR1 is ENHRY and CDR2 SYGVKD. This CDR3 contains 13 residues. The ends were cut back, 6 bases at V and 0 bases at J, with 8 bases in the middle. DNA for the CDR3: TGTGCCATCAGAACGACAGTGAACACTGAAGCTTTCTTT. This codes for CAIRTTVNTEAFF.

The chain carries TRBV4-1 and TRBJ2-5; no definite D call. Trimming pared 0 bases from V and 1 base from J, leaving 6 bases between. CDR1 and CDR2 (germline): MGHRA, YSYEKL. The CDR3 consists of 14 residues. The CDR3, as DNA: TGCGCCAGCAGCCAAGAAATGGTCCAAGAGACCCAGTACTTC. Protein: CASSQEMVQETQYF.

The V gene is TRBV4-1, the J gene TRBJ2-7, with 9 bases identical to TRBD1. The CDR3 covers 14 residues. Trimming removed 4 bases from V and 1 base from J; junction bases left unmatched: 2. The V gene's germline CDR1 is MGHRA and CDR2 YSYEKL. Here the CDR3 reads CASSRGQGSYEQYF. CDR3 DNA sequence: TGCGCCAGCAGCCGGGGACAGGGATCCTACGAGCAGTACTTC.

V and J are TRBV19 and TRBJ2-7; perhaps TRBD1 as D (6 bases). CDR1 and CDR2 (germline): LNHDA, SQIVND (reference sequence). CDR3 length: 13 amino acids. The V end lost 5 bases, the J end lost 1 base, and 9 bases lay between the germline ends. CDR3 loop: CASSHTGSYEQYF. The DNA of the CDR3 is TGTGCCAGTAGTCATACAGGGTCCTACGAGCAGTACTTC.

The V and J genes are TRBV6-1 and TRBJ2-3; no definite D call. CDR1 is MNHNS, CDR2 SASEGT, per germline. V was pared by 2 bases and J by 5 bases, with 11 bases between. CDR3 length: 14 residues. This chain's CDR3 is CASSEPTRGDTQYF. CDR3 bases: TGTGCCAGCAGTGAACCTACGCGCGGAGATACGCAGTATTTT.

V and J are TRBV5-1 and TRBJ2-3, with a possible D match to TRBD2 (5 bases). This CDR3 is built from 15 residues. Trimming left V 5 bases short and J 5 bases short, with 18 bases between. The V gene's germline CDR1 is SGHRS and CDR2 YFSETQ. DNA of the CDR3: TGCGCCAGCAGTTCCGAGGGTGGGGTACGAGATACGCAGTATTTT. It translates to CASSSEGGVRDTQYF.

This clone was counted once. The rearrangement links TRBV7-9 to TRBJ2-1, with D perhaps TRBD1 (6 bases). The germline CDR1 and CDR2 sequences are SEHNR and FQNEAQ (reference sequence). The CDR3 runs to 12 residues. V lost 8 bases and J 4 bases, leaving 9 bases between the germline ends. Here the CDR3 reads CASGTGYNEQFF. Written as DNA, the CDR3 is TGTGCCAGCGGTACAGGGTACAATGAGCAGTTCTTC. Drawing the rest from reference TRBV7-9 and TRBJ2-1, the complete variable domain is DTGVSQNPRHKITKRGQNVTFRCDPISEHNRLYWYRQTLGQGPEFLTYFQNEAQLEKSRLLSDRFSAERPKGSFSTLEIQRTEQGDSAMYLCASGTGYNEQFFGPGTRLTVL.

The CDR3, as DNA: TGTGCCAGCACCCAAATTCAGCCTGATACGCAGTATTTT. Residues: CASTQIQPDTQYF. The chain is built from TRBV11-2 and TRBJ2-3; the D is unclear. This CDR3 is 13 amino acids long. V was pared by 7 bases and J by 6 bases, with 14 bases between. Germline loops: CDR1 SGHAT, CDR2 FQNNGV. The full variable domain, with the rest looked up from reference TRBV11-2 and TRBJ2-3, is EAGVAQSPRYKIIEKRQSVAFWCNPISGHATLYWYQQILGQGPKLLIQFQNNGVVDDSQLPKDRFSAERLKGVDSTLKIQPAKLEDSAVYLCASTQIQPDTQYFGPGTRLTVL.

A single count supports this clone. V usage is TRBV7-8 and J usage is TRBJ1-3; TRBD1 matches at 7 bases. Germline assignment: CDR1 SGHVS and CDR2 FQNEAQ. CDR3 size: 16 residues. The V gene end was trimmed by 2 bases and the J gene end by 4 bases; junction bases not matched to a gene: 8. The CDR3, as DNA: TGTGCCAGCAGCTTACATAGGGGGCGAGGGGGAAACACCATATATTTT. It encodes CASSLHRGRGGNTIYF.

This clone came up once. This chain links TRBV2 with TRBJ2-5; D call uncertain. CDR1 is SNHLY and CDR2 is FYNNEI in the germline V gene. V dropped 8 bases and J dropped 3 bases, with 7 bases sitting between them. This CDR3 spans 11 amino acids. CDR3 in amino acids: CASGLKETQYF. Written as DNA, the CDR3 is TGTGCCAGCGGGCTTAAAGAGACCCAGTACTTC. Supplemented by reference TRBV2 and TRBJ2-5, the full variable domain reads EPEVTQTPSHQVTQMGQEVILRCVPISNHLYFYWYRQILGQKVEFLVSFYNNEISEKSEIFDDQFSVERPDGSNFTLKIRSTKLEDSAMYFCASGLKETQYFGPGTRLLVL.

This chain connects TRBV11-3 to TRBJ2-3, with 7 bases that match TRBD2. The CDR3 is 15 residues long. V trimming: 5 bases; J trimming: 2 bases; junction bases outside the gene matches: 7. CDR1 SGHNT and CDR2 YENEEA come from the germline V gene. The CDR3 DNA follows: TGTGCCAGCAGCCCCGGCGGGGGACCCACAGATACGCAGTATTTT. Translated, it gives CASSPGGGPTDTQYF.

CDR3 in amino acids: CASSYTSGATYEQYF. The CDR3 region has the DNA TGTGCCAGCAGTTACACTAGCGGAGCTACCTACGAGCAGTACTTC. The chain joins TRBV6-6 to TRBJ2-7, with TRBD2 matching over 8 bases. J was trimmed by 2 bases and V by 2 bases; bases with no gene match: 5. Looked up from germline, CDR1 is MNHNY and CDR2 is SVGAGI (reference sequence). This CDR3 spans 15 amino acids.

The chain is built from TRBV27 and TRBJ2-2; 8 bases fit TRBD1. The CDR3 sequence is 15 residues long. From germline, CDR1 is MNHEY and CDR2 SMNVEV (reference sequence). After removal of 3 bases from V and 6 bases from J, the junction contained 6 bases not matched to a gene. This CDR3 reads CASSLDRAPAGELFF. The CDR3 DNA sequence: TGTGCCAGCAGTTTGGACAGGGCGCCCGCCGGGGAGCTGTTTTTT.

This rearrangement joins TRBV5-1 to TRBJ1-2, with TRBD1 identical over 7 bases. CDR1 is SGHRS, CDR2 YFSETQ, per germline. The J segment lost 7 bases and the V segment lost 0 bases, leaving 6 bases of the junction unmatched. This CDR3 contains 14 residues. CDR3 sequence reads: CASSLVTGYAGYTF. CDR3 DNA sequence: TGCGCCAGCAGCTTGGTGACAGGGTACGCTGGCTACACCTTC. The full variable domain, its missing parts supplied by reference TRBV5-1 and TRBJ1-2, is KAGVTQTPRYLIKTRGQQVTLSCSPISGHRSVSWYQQTPGQGLQFLFEYFSETQRNKGNFPGRFSGRQFSNSRSEMNVSTLELGDSALYLCASSLVTGYAGYTFGSGTRLTVV.

This chain links TRBV7-9 with TRBJ2-5; D may be TRBD1 or TRBD2 (5 bases each). The CDR3 consists of 12 residues. Germline V gene lookup returns CDR1 SEHNR and CDR2 FQNEAQ (reference sequence). The germline V and J ends were trimmed by 10 bases and 10 bases, with 19 bases remaining between them. The CDR3 loop is CATGTPVSGQYF. CDR3 DNA: TGTGCCACCGGGACCCCAGTTAGTGGCCAGTACTTC.

This chain links TRBV12-5 with TRBJ2-2; D is tentatively TRBD1 or TRBD2 (5 bases each). Trimming stripped 7 bases from V and 8 bases from J, with 11 bases between. CDR1 LGHNT and CDR2 FRNRAP come from the germline V gene. This CDR3 comprises 12 residues. The CDR3 here is CASVPGAGELFF. The CDR3, as DNA: TGTGCTAGTGTCCCCGGGGCTGGGGAGCTGTTTTTT.

The V call is TRBV30, the J call TRBJ2-7; unclear D gene. Trimming left V 5 bases short and J 0 bases short, with 11 bases between. The CDR3 is made up of 13 amino acids. Germline CDR1 reads GTSNPN; CDR2 reads SVGIG (reference sequence). As DNA, the CDR3 is TGTGCCTGGGGGGAAATTTTCTCCTACGAGCAGTACTTC. This gives the protein CAWGEIFSYEQYF. The complete variable domain, with remaining parts taken from reference TRBV30 and TRBJ2-7, reads SQTIHQWPATLVQPVGSPLSLECTVEGTSNPNLYWYRQAAGRGLQLLFYSVGIGQISSEVPQNLSASRPQDRQFILSSKKLLLSDSGFYLCAWGEIFSYEQYFGPGTRLTVT.